This T cell receptor (beta chain) was sequenced for a study of molecular identifiers for immune sequencing clone quantification. Study background: In replicates, the authors split RNA from roughly 20,000 or 100,000 naive CD8 cells five ways and sequenced four.

Germline-derived CDR1 and CDR2 are MDHEN and SYDVKM. The CDR3 is 11 amino acids. TCRdb independently ran MiXCR on the PCR reads; one entry per CDR3 protein. The sample shows roughly 100,000 distinct CDR3 sequences, 35% of them seen only once. With respect to this clonotype: Since a much larger clone is just one base distant, this may be a read error.

Sequences were obtained from naive CD8+ T cells from blood, with Jurkat cell RNA spiked in. As for subset: FACS-sorted CD8+CD4-CCR7+CD45RA+ naive T cells. The rearrangement links TRBV28 to TRBJ2-7; D remains ambiguous. The TCR sequence derives from a human donor in good health. Some libraries in this study had Jurkat cell RNA spiked in. CDR3 residues: CASGLLGEQYF. The CDR3 DNA sequence: TGTGCCAGCGGTTTACTGGGCGAGCAGTACTTC.